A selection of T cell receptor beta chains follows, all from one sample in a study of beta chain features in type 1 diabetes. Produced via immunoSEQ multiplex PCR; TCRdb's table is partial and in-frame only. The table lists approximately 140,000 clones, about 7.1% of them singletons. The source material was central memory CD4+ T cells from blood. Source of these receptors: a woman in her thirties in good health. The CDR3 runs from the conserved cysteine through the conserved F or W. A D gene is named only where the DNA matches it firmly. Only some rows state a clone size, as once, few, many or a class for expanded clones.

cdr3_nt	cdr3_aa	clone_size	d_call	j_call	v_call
TGTGCCAGCTCATCGACAGCAGTGGCTAATGAAAAACTGTTTTTT	CASSSTAVANEKLFF	few	-	TRBJ1-4	TRBV18
TGTGCCAGTAGTATTAGCGGGAGGGCAGATACGCAGTATTTT	CASSISGRADTQYF	few	TRBD2	TRBJ2-3	TRBV19
TGTGCCAGCAGCTTAGTGGGTCTCGGACAGGGGGCCTCTGGCTACACCTTC	CASSLVGLGQGASGYTF	-	TRBD1	TRBJ1-2	TRBV7-2
TGTGCCAGCAAGTCTAGCGGGACCTCCTACGAGCAGTACTTC	CASKSSGTSYEQYF	-	TRBD2	TRBJ2-7	TRBV2
TGTGCCAGCAGCCCAGCCGGGGACAGCCTCTACGAGCAGTACTTC	CASSPAGDSLYEQYF	-	TRBD1	TRBJ2-7	TRBV9
TGTGCCAGCAGTCTTACCCCTTCAGCGGGAGAAGGTCCAGATACGCAGTATTTT	CASSLTPSAGEGPDTQYF	medium-sized	TRBD2	TRBJ2-3	TRBV28
TGTGCCAGCAGTAAGAGGAGAGGCTACACCTTC	CASSKRRGYTF	-	-	TRBJ1-2	TRBV28
TGTGCCTGGAGGGTATCCGACAGGATGAACACTGAAGCTTTCTTT	CAWRVSDRMNTEAFF	few	-	TRBJ1-1	TRBV30
TGCGCCAGCAGCGGGGGGGCTTCTGGAAACACCATATATTTT	CASSGGASGNTIYF	-	-	TRBJ1-3	TRBV5-1
TGTGCCAGCATCGCCGACTGGACTGAAGCTTTCTTT	CASIADWTEAFF	-	-	TRBJ1-1	TRBV28
TGTGCCAGCAGCCAAGAACCGGGACTCATCTACGAGCAGTACTTC	CASSQEPGLIYEQYF	few	-	TRBJ2-7	TRBV4-2
TGTGCCAGCAGGCAGGGGGTCCAAAACATTCAGTACTTC	CASRQGVQNIQYF	few	TRBD1	TRBJ2-4	TRBV7-2
TGTGCCAGCAGCTATAGGACAGGGGGGCGCGATGAAGCTTTCTTT	CASSYRTGGRDEAFF	-	TRBD1	TRBJ1-1	TRBV7-6
TGTGCCAGCAACCGGGACCCGCAGGGGGAGACCCAGTACTTC	CASNRDPQGETQYF	-	-	TRBJ2-5	TRBV2
TGTGCCAGCAGCCAGCCCGGGACAGCAAGCAATGAGCAGTTCTTC	CASSQPGTASNEQFF	few	TRBD1	TRBJ2-1	TRBV11-2
TGTGCCAGCAGTGAATTGGGGGCAGGTGGCTACACCTTC	CASSELGAGGYTF	few	-	TRBJ1-2	TRBV2
TGTGCCAGCTCACCACGACAGGGAACCCAAGAGACCCAGTACTTC	CASSPRQGTQETQYF	few	TRBD1	TRBJ2-5	TRBV18
TGTGCCAGCAGTTCTCTAGCGGGGCCGCACACAGATACGCAGTATTTT	CASSSLAGPHTDTQYF	-	TRBD2	TRBJ2-3	TRBV28
TGTGCCAGCAGTGCCGAGATTGATCAGCCCCAGCATTTT	CASSAEIDQPQHF	few	-	TRBJ1-5	TRBV6-1
TGCGCCAGCAGCTTTGGGACTAGCGGCACAGATACGCAGTATTTT	CASSFGTSGTDTQYF	-	TRBD2	TRBJ2-3	TRBV5-1
TGTGCCAGCAGCTTGTCAGCTAGCGGGAGCACAGATACGCAGTATTTT	CASSLSASGSTDTQYF	few	TRBD2	TRBJ2-3	TRBV5-6
TGTGCCAGCTCACCCCCCGGGAGGTCGGGCGAGCAGTACTTC	CASSPPGRSGEQYF	-	TRBD2	TRBJ2-7	TRBV18
TGTGCCAGCAGCGTTCGACTGGCTGAAGCTTTCTTT	CASSVRLAEAFF	-	-	TRBJ1-1	TRBV11-1
TGCGCCAGCAGCTCCCGGACTAGCGGGTATAGCACAGATACGCAGTATTTT	CASSSRTSGYSTDTQYF	few	TRBD2	TRBJ2-3	TRBV5-1
TGTGCCAGCAGCCCGGGCGGGACAGGGGGCCGAGAGACCCAGTACTTC	CASSPGGTGGRETQYF	few	TRBD1	TRBJ2-5	TRBV5-8